This is a list of T cell receptor beta chains from one sample in a study of blood T cell repertoires in COVID-19. Sequenced by immunoSEQ multiplex PCR; TCRdb stores in-frame clones only, minus some. The sample has 200,000 to 250,000 clones; approximately 86% are singletons. Sequenced material: peripheral blood. The receptor source for this set is an elderly man with acute or convalescent COVID-19. Each CDR3 is given with its conserved first and last residue. Fields, in order: J gene, CDR3 length, clone size, V gene, D gene, CDR3 DNA, CDR3 protein. D genes are given only for firm matches. A clone size is listed for some rows: how often the clone was seen (once, few, many), or a class if it is expanded.

j_call: TRBJ2-1
cdr3_length: 16
clone_size: -
v_call: TRBV6-6
d_call: TRBD2
cdr3_nt: TGTGCCAGCAGTTTCGGACTAGCGGGGGCCGGAAATGAGCAGTTCTTC
cdr3_aa: CASSFGLAGAGNEQFF

j_call: TRBJ1-2
cdr3_length: 15
clone_size: -
v_call: TRBV12-5
d_call: -
cdr3_nt: TGTGCTAGTGGTACTCAGGGGTCCCACCTCTATGGCTACACCTTC
cdr3_aa: CASGTQGSHLYGYTF

j_call: TRBJ2-1
cdr3_length: 16
clone_size: -
v_call: TRBV9
d_call: -
cdr3_nt: TGTGCCAGCAGCGTAGGTTGGCAGGTAACCTACAATGAGCAGTTCTTC
cdr3_aa: CASSVGWQVTYNEQFF

j_call: TRBJ2-5
cdr3_length: 15
clone_size: -
v_call: TRBV3-1/TRBV3-2
d_call: TRBD1
cdr3_nt: TGTGCCAGCAGCCCAATGGGACAGTTACAAGAGACCCAGTACTTC
cdr3_aa: CASSPMGQLQETQYF

j_call: TRBJ1-2
cdr3_length: 15
clone_size: few
v_call: TRBV5-4
d_call: -
cdr3_nt: TGTGCCAGCAGCGATCATGACCCGACAGTCTATGGCTACACCTTC
cdr3_aa: CASSDHDPTVYGYTF

j_call: TRBJ1-3
cdr3_length: 13
clone_size: -
v_call: TRBV7-9
d_call: TRBD1
cdr3_nt: TGTGCCAGCAGCTCACAGGGGCAGAACACCATATATTTT
cdr3_aa: CASSSQGQNTIYF

j_call: TRBJ1-1
cdr3_length: 14
clone_size: -
v_call: TRBV18
d_call: TRBD1
cdr3_nt: TGTGCCAGCTCACCGGACAGGGCGAACACTGAAGCTTTCTTT
cdr3_aa: CASSPDRANTEAFF

j_call: TRBJ1-5
cdr3_length: 13
clone_size: -
v_call: TRBV19
d_call: TRBD1
cdr3_nt: TGTGCCAGTACAGGACAGGGGAATCAGCCCCAGCATTTT
cdr3_aa: CASTGQGNQPQHF

j_call: TRBJ1-6
cdr3_length: 15
clone_size: many
v_call: TRBV5-4
d_call: TRBD1
cdr3_nt: TGTGCCAGCAGCTTGGGCAGGGGGCTGGGTTCACCCCTCCACTTT
cdr3_aa: CASSLGRGLGSPLHF

j_call: TRBJ1-1
cdr3_length: 14
clone_size: -
v_call: TRBV28
d_call: TRBD1
cdr3_nt: TGTGCCAGCACCGCCCCGGGACAGGGCACTGAAGCTTTCTTT
cdr3_aa: CASTAPGQGTEAFF

j_call: TRBJ2-1
cdr3_length: 12
clone_size: -
v_call: TRBV24-1
d_call: -
cdr3_nt: TGTGCCACCAGTGATGAGGGTAATGAGCAGTTCTTC
cdr3_aa: CATSDEGNEQFF

j_call: TRBJ2-7
cdr3_length: 15
clone_size: -
v_call: TRBV10-3
d_call: TRBD2
cdr3_nt: TGTGCCATCAGTGAGTCGGGACGGGAGGGTTCCGAGCAGTACTTC
cdr3_aa: CAISESGREGSEQYF

j_call: TRBJ1-5
cdr3_length: 14
clone_size: few
v_call: TRBV6-4
d_call: TRBD1
cdr3_nt: TGTGCCACCAGCGGACAGGGTATCAATCAGCCCCAGCATTTT
cdr3_aa: CATSGQGINQPQHF

j_call: TRBJ2-5
cdr3_length: 16
clone_size: -
v_call: TRBV7-7
d_call: -
cdr3_nt: TGTGCCAGCAGCTTAGTAGCTGGCAGGGGATGGGAGACCCAGTACTTC
cdr3_aa: CASSLVAGRGWETQYF

j_call: TRBJ1-5
cdr3_length: 16
clone_size: -
v_call: TRBV5-6
d_call: -
cdr3_nt: TGTGCCAGCAGCTCCAGCATCAGGGTCGGCAATCAGCCCCAGCATTTT
cdr3_aa: CASSSSIRVGNQPQHF

j_call: TRBJ1-2
cdr3_length: 15
clone_size: once
v_call: TRBV7-3
d_call: TRBD1
cdr3_nt: TGTGCCAGCAGCTTAAGACCCGACAGGGGTTCTGGCTACACCTTC
cdr3_aa: CASSLRPDRGSGYTF

j_call: TRBJ1-5
cdr3_length: 18
clone_size: -
v_call: TRBV19
d_call: -
cdr3_nt: TGTGCCAGTAGGGAATCGGTAGCAGAGGGTCATGGCAATCAGCCCCAGCATTTT
cdr3_aa: CASRESVAEGHGNQPQHF

j_call: TRBJ2-1
cdr3_length: 15
clone_size: -
v_call: TRBV19
d_call: -
cdr3_nt: TGTGCCAGTAGTCTGACGACGGGGTCCTACAATGAGCAGTTCTTC
cdr3_aa: CASSLTTGSYNEQFF

j_call: TRBJ2-7
cdr3_length: 16
clone_size: -
v_call: TRBV3-1/TRBV3-2
d_call: TRBD1
cdr3_nt: TGTGCCAGCAGCCCCCTCCCCTCCGGGACAGGGAACGAGCAGTACTTC
cdr3_aa: CASSPLPSGTGNEQYF

j_call: TRBJ1-5
cdr3_length: 13
clone_size: few
v_call: TRBV19
d_call: -
cdr3_nt: TGTGCCAGTAGCGGACAGCTAGATCAGCCCCAGCATTTT
cdr3_aa: CASSGQLDQPQHF

j_call: TRBJ1-4
cdr3_length: 14
clone_size: -
v_call: TRBV28
d_call: TRBD1
cdr3_nt: TGTGCCAGCAAACCGGGACAGGGTGGGAGAAAACTGTTTTTT
cdr3_aa: CASKPGQGGRKLFF

j_call: TRBJ2-3
cdr3_length: 15
clone_size: -
v_call: TRBV7-9
d_call: TRBD2
cdr3_nt: TGTGCCAGCAGGGGGGCTAGCGGGAGTGGTGATACGCAGTATTTT
cdr3_aa: CASRGASGSGDTQYF

j_call: TRBJ2-7
cdr3_length: 13
clone_size: -
v_call: TRBV7-6
d_call: TRBD1
cdr3_nt: TGTGCCAGCGGTAGTGGCAGGGGGAGAGAGCAGTACTTC
cdr3_aa: CASGSGRGREQYF

j_call: TRBJ2-7
cdr3_length: 13
clone_size: -
v_call: TRBV7-2
d_call: -
cdr3_nt: TGTGCCAGCAGCTTGCGGGGATCCTACGAGCAGTACTTC
cdr3_aa: CASSLRGSYEQYF

j_call: TRBJ1-6
cdr3_length: 16
clone_size: -
v_call: TRBV25-1
d_call: TRBD1
cdr3_nt: TGTGCCAGCAGTGAGTCGGACAGGGGAAGAGGGTCACCCCTCCACTTT
cdr3_aa: CASSESDRGRGSPLHF

j_call: TRBJ2-7
cdr3_length: 11
clone_size: -
v_call: TRBV6-5
d_call: -
cdr3_nt: TGTGCCAGCTCCCAGAACTACGAGCAGTACTTC
cdr3_aa: CASSQNYEQYF

j_call: TRBJ2-1
cdr3_length: 14
clone_size: -
v_call: TRBV3-1/TRBV3-2
d_call: -
cdr3_nt: TGTGCCAGCAGCCAAGACCGCGGCCACAATGAGCAGTTCTTC
cdr3_aa: CASSQDRGHNEQFF

j_call: TRBJ1-1
cdr3_length: 14
clone_size: -
v_call: TRBV18
d_call: TRBD1
cdr3_nt: TGTGCCAGCTCACCACAGGGGGCGAACACTGAAGCTTTCTTT
cdr3_aa: CASSPQGANTEAFF

j_call: TRBJ2-5
cdr3_length: 12
clone_size: -
v_call: TRBV29-1
d_call: -
cdr3_nt: TGCAGCGTTGCGGAAACAGGGAGAACCCAGTACTTC
cdr3_aa: CSVAETGRTQYF

j_call: TRBJ2-7
cdr3_length: 15
clone_size: -
v_call: TRBV4-3
d_call: -
cdr3_nt: TGCGCCAGCAGCCAAGATAGGAGCATAGAGAACGAGCAGTACTTC
cdr3_aa: CASSQDRSIENEQYF

j_call: TRBJ1-4
cdr3_length: 16
clone_size: -
v_call: TRBV5-1
d_call: TRBD1
cdr3_nt: TGCGCCAGCAGCTTGGCTCACAGGGGTCCTAATGAAAAACTGTTTTTT
cdr3_aa: CASSLAHRGPNEKLFF

j_call: TRBJ2-1
cdr3_length: 15
clone_size: -
v_call: TRBV7-2
d_call: -
cdr3_nt: TGTGCCAGCAGCAAACTATCGGGTTCCTACAATGAGCAGTTCTTC
cdr3_aa: CASSKLSGSYNEQFF

j_call: TRBJ2-7
cdr3_length: 15
clone_size: -
v_call: TRBV7-2
d_call: TRBD1
cdr3_nt: TGTGCCAGCAGCTTAGGTCGACAGGGGGCGGGTGAGCAGTACTTC
cdr3_aa: CASSLGRQGAGEQYF

j_call: TRBJ2-7
cdr3_length: 12
clone_size: -
v_call: TRBV11-2
d_call: -
cdr3_nt: TGTGCCAGCAGCAGGACGACAGGAGAGCAGTACTTC
cdr3_aa: CASSRTTGEQYF

j_call: TRBJ2-7
cdr3_length: 15
clone_size: -
v_call: TRBV5-8
d_call: TRBD1
cdr3_nt: TGTGCCAGCAGCCTGAGGATGACAGGGGGCTACGAGCAGTACTTC
cdr3_aa: CASSLRMTGGYEQYF

j_call: TRBJ2-1
cdr3_length: 16
clone_size: -
v_call: TRBV5-8
d_call: TRBD1
cdr3_nt: TGTGCCAGCAGCAAAGGGACAGGGGGATCCTACAATGAGCAGTTCTTC
cdr3_aa: CASSKGTGGSYNEQFF

j_call: TRBJ1-5
cdr3_length: 14
clone_size: -
v_call: TRBV28
d_call: TRBD1
cdr3_nt: TGTGCCAGCAGGGGACAGGGGGCTGTTCAGCCCCAGCATTTT
cdr3_aa: CASRGQGAVQPQHF

j_call: TRBJ2-5
cdr3_length: 15
clone_size: -
v_call: TRBV7-2
d_call: -
cdr3_nt: TGTGCCAGCAGCTTGTCGGTGGGGTGGGAGGAGACCCAGTACTTC
cdr3_aa: CASSLSVGWEETQYF

j_call: TRBJ1-2
cdr3_length: 13
clone_size: -
v_call: TRBV19
d_call: -
cdr3_nt: TGTGCCAGTAACGGGGATCCCTCTAGCGGCTACACCTTC
cdr3_aa: CASNGDPSSGYTF

j_call: TRBJ2-1
cdr3_length: 13
clone_size: -
v_call: TRBV3-1/TRBV3-2
d_call: -
cdr3_nt: TGTGCCAGCAGCCCCCGGACTCACAATGAGCAGTTCTTC
cdr3_aa: CASSPRTHNEQFF

j_call: TRBJ2-1
cdr3_length: 15
clone_size: once
v_call: TRBV19
d_call: -
cdr3_nt: TGTGCCAGTAGTAATGACGGAGAGGAGTACAATGAGCAGTTCTTC
cdr3_aa: CASSNDGEEYNEQFF

j_call: TRBJ1-5
cdr3_length: 14
clone_size: -
v_call: TRBV5-1
d_call: -
cdr3_nt: TGCGCCAGCAGCTTGGGAGTCGGGGATCAGCCCCAGCATTTT
cdr3_aa: CASSLGVGDQPQHF

j_call: TRBJ2-1
cdr3_length: 14
clone_size: once
v_call: TRBV5-1
d_call: TRBD2
cdr3_nt: TGCGCCAGCAGCCTAGAGGGACTATACAATGAGCAGTTCTTC
cdr3_aa: CASSLEGLYNEQFF

j_call: TRBJ1-5
cdr3_length: 15
clone_size: -
v_call: TRBV19
d_call: -
cdr3_nt: TGTGCCAGTTTCGCAGGGCGGAATCGCAATCAGCCCCAGCATTTT
cdr3_aa: CASFAGRNRNQPQHF

j_call: TRBJ1-4
cdr3_length: 13
clone_size: -
v_call: TRBV3-1/TRBV3-2
d_call: -
cdr3_nt: TGTGCCAGCTCCCAGGTGTTGAATGAAAAACTGTTTTTT
cdr3_aa: CASSQVLNEKLFF

j_call: TRBJ1-4
cdr3_length: 15
clone_size: once
v_call: TRBV5-6
d_call: -
cdr3_nt: TGTGCCAGCAGCTTGGTGAGGCAGGGCGGAGAAAAACTGTTTTTT
cdr3_aa: CASSLVRQGGEKLFF

j_call: TRBJ1-3
cdr3_length: 16
clone_size: -
v_call: TRBV19
d_call: -
cdr3_nt: TGTGCCAGTAGCCGTAGCCGGACAGTCTCTGGAAACACCATATATTTT
cdr3_aa: CASSRSRTVSGNTIYF

j_call: TRBJ2-5
cdr3_length: 17
clone_size: -
v_call: TRBV4-2
d_call: TRBD2
cdr3_nt: TGTGCCAGCAGCCTTTTTAGCGGGGGGGTTTCGGGAGAGACCCAGTACTTC
cdr3_aa: CASSLFSGGVSGETQYF

j_call: TRBJ1-1
cdr3_length: 14
clone_size: -
v_call: TRBV5-6
d_call: TRBD1
cdr3_nt: TGTGCCAGCAGCGAAGGGACAGGGGGCTGGGGGGCTTTCTTT
cdr3_aa: CASSEGTGGWGAFF

j_call: TRBJ1-5
cdr3_length: 14
clone_size: few
v_call: TRBV28
d_call: TRBD1
cdr3_nt: TGTGCCAGCAGTCAAAGGGACAGGGTCAAGCCCCAGCATTTT
cdr3_aa: CASSQRDRVKPQHF

j_call: TRBJ1-2
cdr3_length: 17
clone_size: -
v_call: TRBV19
d_call: TRBD1
cdr3_nt: TGTGCCAGTAGCTTCTTGGACAGGGGAATAGCTAACTATGGCTACACCTTC
cdr3_aa: CASSFLDRGIANYGYTF